A selection of T cell receptor beta chains follows, all from one sample in a study of blood T cell repertoires in COVID-19. Sequenced by immunoSEQ multiplex PCR; TCRdb stores in-frame clones only, minus some. This table has about 140,000 clones, more than 85% appearing once. Material: peripheral blood. The receptors were sampled from a man aged 55 to 70 with active or convalescent COVID-19. The CDR3 runs from the conserved cysteine through the conserved F or W. Each record gives: J gene, clone size, CDR3 length, V gene, D gene, CDR3 DNA, CDR3 protein. D genes are given only for firm matches. Expanded clones get a size class; other rows say once, few or many, or leave the size out.

J gene: TRBJ2-1
clone size: .
CDR3 length: 16
V gene: TRBV5-1
D gene: .
CDR3 DNA: TGCGCCAGCAGTTTACGCGTCAGGGAACAGGAAAATGAGCAGTTCTTC
CDR3 protein: CASSLRVREQENEQFF

J gene: TRBJ1-5
clone size: .
CDR3 length: 13
V gene: TRBV19
D gene: .
CDR3 DNA: TGTGCCAGTAAGAAGAGTAGCAATCAGCCCCAGCATTTT
CDR3 protein: CASKKSSNQPQHF

J gene: TRBJ1-1
clone size: .
CDR3 length: 14
V gene: TRBV6-5
D gene: .
CDR3 DNA: TGTGCCAGCACCAAGCCGGGGACGGGGGGATCAGCTTTCTTT
CDR3 protein: CASTKPGTGGSAFF

J gene: TRBJ1-5
clone size: .
CDR3 length: 11
V gene: TRBV18
D gene: .
CDR3 DNA: TGTGCCAGCTCCGACTTCGGGCCCCAGCATTTT
CDR3 protein: CASSDFGPQHF

J gene: TRBJ2-7
clone size: .
CDR3 length: 12
V gene: TRBV7-8
D gene: .
CDR3 DNA: TGTGCCAGCAGCTTGTGGGCCCAGGAGCAGTACTTC
CDR3 protein: CASSLWAQEQYF

J gene: TRBJ2-7
clone size: many
CDR3 length: 15
V gene: TRBV7-6
D gene: TRBD2
CDR3 DNA: TGTGCCAGCAGCTTTTCAAGCGGGGGGCCCAGCGAGCAGTACTTC
CDR3 protein: CASSFSSGGPSEQYF

J gene: TRBJ2-5
clone size: few
CDR3 length: 14
V gene: TRBV7-3
D gene: TRBD2
CDR3 DNA: TGTGCCAGCAGTAAAAGCGGGAGAGGGGAGACCCAGTACTTC
CDR3 protein: CASSKSGRGETQYF

J gene: TRBJ2-5
clone size: .
CDR3 length: 14
V gene: TRBV6-5
D gene: TRBD2
CDR3 DNA: TGTGCCAGCAGGACTAGCGGGGAACAAGAGACCCAGTACTTC
CDR3 protein: CASRTSGEQETQYF

J gene: TRBJ2-5
clone size: .
CDR3 length: 12
V gene: TRBV2
D gene: .
CDR3 DNA: TGTGCCAGCAGTGTAAACCAAGAGACCCAGTACTTC
CDR3 protein: CASSVNQETQYF

J gene: TRBJ2-3
clone size: .
CDR3 length: 13
V gene: TRBV11-2
D gene: .
CDR3 DNA: TGTGCCAGCAGCGCGGGACTCGAGGTGGGGCAGTATTTT
CDR3 protein: CASSAGLEVGQYF

J gene: TRBJ2-3
clone size: .
CDR3 length: 15
V gene: TRBV11-2
D gene: .
CDR3 DNA: TGTGCCAGCAGCTTAGGAGGTCTATTCACAGATACGCAGTATTTT
CDR3 protein: CASSLGGLFTDTQYF

J gene: TRBJ1-1
clone size: .
CDR3 length: 12
V gene: TRBV7-9
D gene: TRBD1
CDR3 DNA: TGTGCCAGCAGTCCCGACAGGGCTGAAGCTTTCTTT
CDR3 protein: CASSPDRAEAFF

J gene: TRBJ2-7
clone size: .
CDR3 length: 16
V gene: TRBV4-2
D gene: TRBD2
CDR3 DNA: TGTGCCAGCAGCCAGCATCGGGCTAGCGGCTCCTACGAGCAGTACTTC
CDR3 protein: CASSQHRASGSYEQYF

J gene: TRBJ1-2
clone size: .
CDR3 length: 13
V gene: TRBV27
D gene: TRBD1
CDR3 DNA: TGTGCCAGCAGTGCGACAGGGTTTAGGGGCTACACCTTC
CDR3 protein: CASSATGFRGYTF

J gene: TRBJ1-5
clone size: .
CDR3 length: 14
V gene: TRBV28
D gene: .
CDR3 DNA: TGTGCCAGCCAAGGGGGGGGGCCCAATCAGCCCCAGCATTTT
CDR3 protein: CASQGGGPNQPQHF

J gene: TRBJ1-6
clone size: few
CDR3 length: 14
V gene: TRBV3-1/TRBV3-2
D gene: TRBD1
CDR3 DNA: TGTGCCAGCAGCCCGGGACAGAGTAATTCACCCCTCCACTTT
CDR3 protein: CASSPGQSNSPLHF

J gene: TRBJ2-2
clone size: .
CDR3 length: 15
V gene: TRBV6-5
D gene: TRBD2
CDR3 DNA: TGTGCCAGCAATCGGGGGGGCTACTACACCGGGGAGCTGTTTTTT
CDR3 protein: CASNRGGYYTGELFF

J gene: TRBJ1-2
clone size: once
CDR3 length: 13
V gene: TRBV19
D gene: .
CDR3 DNA: TGTGCCAGTAGGCGAAGTACCCCCTATGGCTACACCTTC
CDR3 protein: CASRRSTPYGYTF

J gene: TRBJ1-4
clone size: once
CDR3 length: 14
V gene: TRBV6-6
D gene: TRBD1
CDR3 DNA: TGTGCCAGCAGTTACAGGGGGCAAGGTGAAAAACTGTTTTTT
CDR3 protein: CASSYRGQGEKLFF

J gene: TRBJ2-7
clone size: .
CDR3 length: 13
V gene: TRBV7-3
D gene: .
CDR3 DNA: TGTGCCAGCAGCTTAGGTGCAGGGATCGAGCAGTACTTC
CDR3 protein: CASSLGAGIEQYF

J gene: TRBJ2-1
clone size: once
CDR3 length: 16
V gene: TRBV18
D gene: TRBD1
CDR3 DNA: TGTGCCAGCTCACCTGCACAGGGGGCAAGGTACAATGAGCAGTTCTTC
CDR3 protein: CASSPAQGARYNEQFF

J gene: TRBJ2-1
clone size: .
CDR3 length: 16
V gene: TRBV7-2
D gene: TRBD2
CDR3 DNA: TGTGCCAGCAGCTTAGTAAGCGGGAGGGCCGGAAATGAGCAGTTCTTC
CDR3 protein: CASSLVSGRAGNEQFF

J gene: TRBJ2-3
clone size: .
CDR3 length: 17
V gene: TRBV27
D gene: TRBD2
CDR3 DNA: TGTGCCAGCAGTTCCACCGAGGGGCTAGCGGCCCCAGTTACGCAGTATTTT
CDR3 protein: CASSSTEGLAAPVTQYF

J gene: TRBJ2-2
clone size: .
CDR3 length: 15
V gene: TRBV2
D gene: .
CDR3 DNA: TGTGCCAGCAGTCCGCGAACGGCGGACACCGGGGAGCTGTTTTTT
CDR3 protein: CASSPRTADTGELFF

J gene: TRBJ1-2
clone size: .
CDR3 length: 17
V gene: TRBV7-2
D gene: .
CDR3 DNA: TGTGCCAGCAGCTTAGCGGGCCGGGGAGGAGGCCCCCATGGCTACACCTTC
CDR3 protein: CASSLAGRGGGPHGYTF

J gene: TRBJ1-6
clone size: .
CDR3 length: 16
V gene: TRBV15
D gene: .
CDR3 DNA: TGTGCCACCAGCAGGGGACATACCTCCTATAATTCACCCCTCCACTTT
CDR3 protein: CATSRGHTSYNSPLHF

J gene: TRBJ2-1
clone size: few
CDR3 length: 16
V gene: TRBV11-2
D gene: .
CDR3 DNA: TGTGCCAGCAGTACCTCGGGACTGGGCTCCTACAATGAGCAGTTCTTC
CDR3 protein: CASSTSGLGSYNEQFF

J gene: TRBJ2-1
clone size: medium-sized
CDR3 length: 15
V gene: TRBV7-8
D gene: .
CDR3 DNA: TGTGCCAGCAGCTTAGGGCAGGGGAGATACAATGAGCAGTTCTTC
CDR3 protein: CASSLGQGRYNEQFF

J gene: TRBJ1-2
clone size: .
CDR3 length: 13
V gene: TRBV5-5
D gene: TRBD1
CDR3 DNA: TGTGCCAGCAGCTTGAGAGGGGGCGATGGCTACACCTTC
CDR3 protein: CASSLRGGDGYTF

J gene: TRBJ1-4
clone size: few
CDR3 length: 15
V gene: TRBV27
D gene: .
CDR3 DNA: TGTGCCAGCAGTTCTAGGGGTGCAACTAATGAAAAACTGTTTTTT
CDR3 protein: CASSSRGATNEKLFF

J gene: TRBJ1-2
clone size: once
CDR3 length: 12
V gene: TRBV20-1
D gene: .
CDR3 DNA: TGCAGTGCTAGTAACAGACCCTATGGCTACACCTTC
CDR3 protein: CSASNRPYGYTF

J gene: TRBJ1-1
clone size: .
CDR3 length: 16
V gene: TRBV11-2
D gene: .
CDR3 DNA: TGTGCCAGCAGCTTACTTGGTCAGGGGTTTGGCACTGAAGCTTTCTTT
CDR3 protein: CASSLLGQGFGTEAFF

J gene: TRBJ2-7
clone size: .
CDR3 length: 14
V gene: TRBV5-1
D gene: TRBD1
CDR3 DNA: TGCGCCAGCAGCTTGGCCAGGGGGCTCGACGAGCAGTACTTC
CDR3 protein: CASSLARGLDEQYF

J gene: TRBJ1-1
clone size: .
CDR3 length: 11
V gene: TRBV28
D gene: TRBD1
CDR3 DNA: TGTGCCAGCAGGACAGCGACAGGGGCTTTCTTT
CDR3 protein: CASRTATGAFF

J gene: TRBJ2-7
clone size: .
CDR3 length: 15
V gene: TRBV5-8
D gene: TRBD1
CDR3 DNA: TGTGCCAGCAGCATCCTACCGGGACAGACCTACGAGCAGTACTTC
CDR3 protein: CASSILPGQTYEQYF

J gene: TRBJ1-2
clone size: .
CDR3 length: 15
V gene: TRBV7-2
D gene: .
CDR3 DNA: TGTGCCAGCAGCCCGCGTCAGGGCAGGGAAGATGGCTACACCTTC
CDR3 protein: CASSPRQGREDGYTF

J gene: TRBJ2-1
clone size: .
CDR3 length: 16
V gene: TRBV5-1
D gene: TRBD2
CDR3 DNA: TGCGCCAGCAGCCGGAATCTAGCGGGGGGATACAATGAGCAGTTCTTC
CDR3 protein: CASSRNLAGGYNEQFF